This T cell receptor beta chain was identified in a study of cytomegalovirus exposure and HLA in healthy donors. The primer mix had 60 Vbeta and 13 Jbeta primers. Some clones are missing from TCRdb's copy, which holds only in-frame ones; the method was immunoSEQ multiplex PCR. This sample has tens of thousands of clones; 75% to 80% occur once, and the top ten carry under 4%. CDR1 LNHNV and CDR2 YYDKDF come from the germline V gene (reference sequence). The V end lost 9 bases, the J end lost 8 bases, and 14 bases lay between the germline ends. The CDR3 is 12 residues long. The sequenced sample consisted of PBMCs. This receptor was taken from a woman aged 40-49 years in good health and CMV-seronegative. This sequence joins TRBV15 and TRBJ2-1, with D possibly TRBD1 on 6 matching bases. CDR3 protein: CATSTGIDEQFF. The CDR3, as DNA: TGTGCCACAAGTACAGGGATCGATGAGCAGTTCTTC.